A single sample gave rise to the 24 T cell receptor beta chains below, sequenced in a study of T cell repertoires in aging, cancer and after chemotherapy. The template was genomic DNA from peripheral blood, not RNA. Multiplex touch-down PCR with TRB-A/B primers amplified rearranged V-D-J TRB sequences. TCRdb reprocessed the multiplex PCR reads via MiXCR and lists one record per CDR3 protein. The sample includes over 950 distinct CDR3 sequences, approximately 25% of them seen just once. The sequencing sample was made of blood. All receptors come from a human donor with a solid tumor.

This clonotype is termed hyperexpanded. The chain employs TRBV29-1 and TRBJ1-2; unclear D gene. Trimming took off 6 bases at V and 3 bases at J, with 8 bases between the two ends. The CDR3 has 11 amino acids. CDR1 and CDR2 (germline): SQVTM, ANQGSEA. CDR3 sequence: CSVLTYYGYTF. CDR3 sequence (DNA): TGCAGCGTCCTGACATACTATGGCTACACCTTC. Variable domain in full (rest from reference TRBV29-1 and TRBJ1-2): SAVISQKPSRDICQRGTSLTIQCQVDSQVTMMFWYRQQPGQSLTLIATANQGSEATYESGFVIDKFPISRPNLTFSTLTVSNMSPEDSSIYLCSVLTYYGYTFGSGTRLTVV.

V gene TRBV6-5 combines with J gene TRBJ2-3; 9 bases line up with TRBD2. V lost 1 base and J lost 1; bases outside the gene matches: 3. The CDR3 consists of 16 residues. Germline V gene data show CDR1 as MNHEY and CDR2 as SVGAGI. CDR3: CASSYFASGGTDTQYF. The CDR3 nucleotides are TGTGCCAGCAGTTACTTTGCTAGCGGGGGCACAGATACGCAGTATTTT.

The rearrangement links TRBV6-1 to TRBJ2-7; TRBD1 matches 10 bases. V dropped 11 bases and J dropped 2; count of bases not matched to a gene: 9. The CDR3 spans 14 residues. Germline CDR1 reads MNHNS; CDR2 reads SASEGT. For the CDR3, the DNA is TGTGCCGCCGGACCCGGGACAGGGGCCTACGAGCAGTACTTC. This translates into CAAGPGTGAYEQYF.

This clonotype is categorized as medium-sized. The chain has TRBV10-3 and TRBJ2-2, with D perhaps matching TRBD1 (5 bases). Trimming stripped 6 bases from V and 1 base from J, with 15 bases between. This CDR3 comprises 16 residues. CDR1 and CDR2 from the germline V gene are ENHRY and SYGVKD. The CDR3 DNA reads as TGTGCCATCAGATACGGACCAGGGCGGAACACCGGGGAGCTGTTTTTT. Its protein product is CAIRYGPGRNTGELFF.

This clonotype is judged medium-sized (0.01 to 0.1%). V gene TRBV27 combines with J gene TRBJ2-2, with D perhaps assigned TRBD1 or TRBD2 (5 bases each). The CDR3 consists of 14 residues. Germline loops: CDR1 MNHEY, CDR2 SMNVEV (reference sequence). V was shortened by 6 bases and J by 3 bases, with 11 bases between the two germline ends. CDR3 loop: CASRPGPYTGELFF. The DNA of the CDR3 is TGTGCCAGCAGGCCGGGACCATACACCGGGGAGCTGTTTTTT.

This clonotype is medium-sized by share. CDR3 bases: TGTGCCAGCAGCCAAAGGGGACTAGCGGGTTACGAGCAGTACTTC. Its translation is CASSQRGLAGYEQYF. This chain joins TRBV14 and TRBJ2-7, with 12 bases identical to TRBD2. Germline trimming cut 2 bases from V and 4 bases from J; bases unmatched to any gene: 3. The CDR3 consists of 15 residues. Germline assignment: CDR1 SGHDN and CDR2 FVKESK.

Comment on this clonotype: A much larger clonotype is one base distant, so this may be a read error. The V call is TRBV2, the J call TRBJ2-3; D ambiguous. Per the germline V gene, CDR1 is SNHLY and CDR2 is FYNNEI. V shed 7 bases and J shed 0 bases, with 11 bases lying between them. The CDR3 is made up of 14 amino acids. DNA of the CDR3: TGTGCCAGCACCCTGGCCCCAAGCACAGATACGCAGTATTTT. As protein: CASTLAPSTDTQYF.

Regarding this clonotype: The junction differs from germline at one of its ends, possibly a read error. The rearrangement links TRBV7-9 to TRBJ1-1; D remains ambiguous. Per germline, CDR1 SEHNR and CDR2 FQNEAQ (reference sequence). This CDR3 has 13 residues. The CDR3 loop is CASSTPRNSEAFF. For the CDR3, the DNA is TGTGCCAGCAGCACCCCAAGGAACAGTGAAGCTTTCTTT.

Within the sample, this clonotype is medium-sized. This chain connects TRBV7-9 to TRBJ2-7, with D uncertain. Germline loops: CDR1 SEHNR, CDR2 FQNEAQ (reference sequence). The CDR3 covers 11 residues. Trimming took off 5 bases at V and 4 bases at J, with 6 bases between the two ends. CDR3: CASSLNYEQYF. The CDR3 region has the DNA TGTGCCAGCAGCCTCAATTACGAGCAGTACTTC.

This chain links TRBV6-4 with TRBJ2-1; TRBD2 agrees at 12 bases. Trimming removed 6 bases from V and 8 bases from J; junction bases left unmatched: 8. Germline values: CDR1 MRHNA, CDR2 SNTAGT. CDR3 length equals 15 residues. DNA for the CDR3: TGTGCCAGCAGGCACCTAGCGGGGGGGCCGCATGAGCAGTTCTTC. Protein sequence: CASRHLAGGPHEQFF.

In its sample, this clonotype was seen a few times. The chain has TRBV7-6 and TRBJ2-3; 10 bases are shared with TRBD2. V dropped 3 bases and J dropped 4; count of bases not matched to a gene: 7. The CDR3 contains 16 residues. The germline V gene has CDR1 SGHVS and CDR2 FNYEAQ. The CDR3 region has the DNA TGTGCCAGCAGCTTTCTAGCGGGGGCGAGCCCAGATACGCAGTATTTT. It specifies CASSFLAGASPDTQYF.

This clonotype occurred once. V usage is TRBV6-5 and J usage is TRBJ1-2; 8 positions match TRBD1. CDR1 MNHEY and CDR2 SVGAGI come from the germline V gene. CDR3 size: 14 residues. The trim removed 4 bases at V and 4 bases at J, leaving 5 bases unmatched. The CDR3 nucleotides are TGTGCCAGCAGTTCTGGACAGGGCCGCTATGGCTACACCTTC. Its translation is CASSSGQGRYGYTF.

The CDR3 bases are TGTGCCTGGAGTGTGCTCGGGGTGGGCGAGCAGTACTTC. Translating it yields CAWSVLGVGEQYF. The V call is TRBV30, the J call TRBJ2-7; D is perhaps TRBD2 (5 bases). Trimming took off 0 bases at V and 6 bases at J, with 12 bases between the two ends. Germline V gene data show CDR1 as GTSNPN and CDR2 as SVGIG (reference sequence). The CDR3 consists of 13 residues.

Note on this clonotype: Compared with germline, one end of the junction differs, possibly owing to a read error. This CDR3 is CASSLDSRGTGESQYF. CDR3 DNA: TGTGCCAGCAGCTTAGACTCAAGGGGGACAGGGGAGAGCCAGTACTTC. The chain employs TRBV7-2 and TRBJ2-5; 10 bases agree with TRBD1. Germline-derived CDR1 and CDR2 are SGHTA and FQGNSA. The CDR3 has 16 residues.

This chain links TRBV5-1 with TRBJ1-1; TRBD1 is a possible D gene (5 bases). CDR1 SGHRS and CDR2 YFSETQ come from the germline V gene. The V and J ends lost 0 bases and 10 bases respectively, with 7 bases between them. CDR3 size: 11 residues. CDR3 in amino acids: CASSLGGGAFF. The CDR3 DNA reads as TGCGCCAGCAGCTTGGGGGGGGGAGCTTTCTTT.

By sample fraction, this clonotype is large (0.1 to 1%). V and J are TRBV11-3 and TRBJ2-7; 8 bases map to TRBD2. CDR3 length: 19 amino acids. Per the germline V gene, CDR1 is SGHNT and CDR2 is YENEEA. V lost 5 bases and J lost 0; bases outside the gene matches: 18. The CDR3 protein is CASSRRTSGPNYSSYEQYF. DNA for the CDR3: TGTGCCAGCAGCCGAAGAACTAGCGGACCCAATTACAGCTCCTACGAGCAGTACTTC.

This clonotype qualifies as large. The rearrangement joins TRBV5-4 to TRBJ2-2; 9 bases agree with TRBD2. CDR3 length: 16 residues. V gave up 0 bases and J gave up 5 bases; unmatched junction bases: 5. Per germline, CDR1 SGHNT and CDR2 YYREEE (reference sequence). In DNA, the CDR3 is TGTGCCAGCAGCTTGGTATCCAGCGGGGGGACCGGGGAGCTGTTTTTT. Translating it yields CASSLVSSGGTGELFF.

This clonotype appeared a few times. This could be a read error, since a much larger clone is one nucleotide away. The CDR3 nucleotides read TGCAGTGCCCTAAGCGGGGGCGGATACAATAAGCAGTTCTTC. It specifies CSALSGGGYNKQFF. The gene calls are TRBV20-1 and TRBJ2-1, with 8 bases fitting TRBD2. This CDR3 region has 14 residues. The germline V gene encodes CDR1 DFQATT and CDR2 SNEGSKA (reference sequence).

By proportion, this clonotype is large. The rearrangement links TRBV11-1 to TRBJ1-6; D is undetermined. CDR3 length equals 13 residues. CDR1 is SGHAT, CDR2 FQDESV, per germline (reference sequence). Trimming removed 3 bases from V and 8 bases from J, with 8 bases in between. The CDR3: CASSFKVDSPLHF. CDR3 nucleotide sequence: TGTGCCAGCAGCTTCAAGGTAGATTCACCCCTCCACTTT.

This clonotype was detected only a few times. The rearrangement joins TRBV6-1 to TRBJ1-2; D gene uncertain. The germline CDR1 and CDR2 sequences are MNHNS and SASEGT. The CDR3 consists of 14 residues. V was cut by 5 bases and J by 5 bases, with 15 bases left in between. The CDR3 spells CASSLSSGVYGYTF. The CDR3 nucleotides read TGTGCCAGCAGTTTATCGTCAGGCGTTTATGGCTACACCTTC.

As regards this clonotype: A read error may be the cause here, since a much bigger clone is one base away. The rearrangement links TRBV4-3 to TRBJ1-2; D is perhaps TRBD1 (5 bases). The CDR3 covers 13 residues. Germline CDR1 reads LGHNA; CDR2 reads YSLEER. This CDR3 is CASSQEGGDGCTF. CDR3 nucleotides: TGCGCCAGCAGCCAAGAGGGGGGGGATGGCTGCACCTTC.

Comments on this clonotype: The junction does not match germline at one end; this may be a read error. The V call is TRBV20-1, the J call TRBJ1-2; D unclear. The CDR3 is 13 residues long. The V gene's germline CDR1 is DFQATT and CDR2 SNEGSKA (reference sequence). The CDR3 DNA is TGCAGTGCTAGAGATAGGCAGGCCTATAACTACAACTTC. This codes for CSARDRQAYNYNF.

Within the sample, this clonotype is medium-sized. The V call is TRBV5-1, the J call TRBJ1-1; D might be TRBD1 (5 bases). This CDR3 spans 14 amino acids. V lost 4 bases to trimming and J lost 1 base, with 11 bases between them. The germline V gene has CDR1 SGHRS and CDR2 YFSETQ. The CDR3 sequence is CASSAGTGNTEAFF. The CDR3 DNA follows: TGCGCCAGCAGCGCGGGGACGGGGAACACTGAAGCTTTCTTT.

In its sample, this clonotype ranks as large. The V call is TRBV6-5, the J call TRBJ1-2; tentatively, D is TRBD1 (5 bases). Trimming left V 0 bases short and J 2 bases short, with 7 bases between. The CDR3 has 14 amino acids. CDR1 and CDR2 from the germline V gene are MNHEY and SVGAGI. CDR3 coding DNA: TGTGCCAGCAGTTACTCGGGGCTGAACTATGGCTACACCTTC. Amino acids: CASSYSGLNYGYTF.